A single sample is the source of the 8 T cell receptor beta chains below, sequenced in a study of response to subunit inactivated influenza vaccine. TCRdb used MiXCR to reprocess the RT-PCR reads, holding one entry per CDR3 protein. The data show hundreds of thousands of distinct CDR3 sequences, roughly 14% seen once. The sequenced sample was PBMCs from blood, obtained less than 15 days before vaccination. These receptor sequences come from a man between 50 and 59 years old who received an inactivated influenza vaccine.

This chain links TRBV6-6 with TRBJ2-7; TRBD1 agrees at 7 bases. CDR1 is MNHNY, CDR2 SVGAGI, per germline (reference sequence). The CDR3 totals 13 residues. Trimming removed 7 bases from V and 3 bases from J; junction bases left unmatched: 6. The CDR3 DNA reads TGTGCCAGCACCACGACAGGGTACTACGAGCAGTACTTC. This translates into CASTTTGYYEQYF.

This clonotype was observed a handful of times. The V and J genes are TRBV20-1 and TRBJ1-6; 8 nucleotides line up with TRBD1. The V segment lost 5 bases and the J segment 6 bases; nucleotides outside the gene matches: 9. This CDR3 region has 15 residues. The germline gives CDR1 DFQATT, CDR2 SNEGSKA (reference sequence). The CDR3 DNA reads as TGCAGTGCTTTTGACCGGACAGGGTTTAATTCACCCCTCCACTTT. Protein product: CSAFDRTGFNSPLHF.

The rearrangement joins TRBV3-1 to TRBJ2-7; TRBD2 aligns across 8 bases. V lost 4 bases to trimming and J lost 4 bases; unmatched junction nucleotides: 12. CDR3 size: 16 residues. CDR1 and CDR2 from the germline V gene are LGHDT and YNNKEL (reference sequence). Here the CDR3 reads CASSRAGRARVYEQYF. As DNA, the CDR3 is TGTGCCAGCAGCCGGGCCGGGAGGGCCCGTGTGTACGAGCAGTACTTC.

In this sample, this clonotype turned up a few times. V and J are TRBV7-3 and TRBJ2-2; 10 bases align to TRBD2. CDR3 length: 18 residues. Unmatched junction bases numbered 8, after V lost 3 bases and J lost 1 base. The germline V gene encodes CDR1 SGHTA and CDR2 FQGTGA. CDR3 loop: CASSLVSSSGGNTGELFF. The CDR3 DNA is TGTGCCAGCAGCTTGGTCTCGTCTAGCGGGGGGAACACCGGGGAGCTGTTTTTT.

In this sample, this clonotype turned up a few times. The CDR3 here is CASTHRGETSYEQYF. In DNA form, the CDR3 reads TGTGCCAGCACCCACAGGGGTGAGACGTCCTACGAGCAGTACTTC. The chain carries TRBV12-3 or TRBV12-4 and TRBJ2-7, with TRBD1 identical over 7 bases. The CDR3 is 15 residues long. V lost 7 bases to trimming and J lost 1 base; unmatched junction nucleotides: 10.

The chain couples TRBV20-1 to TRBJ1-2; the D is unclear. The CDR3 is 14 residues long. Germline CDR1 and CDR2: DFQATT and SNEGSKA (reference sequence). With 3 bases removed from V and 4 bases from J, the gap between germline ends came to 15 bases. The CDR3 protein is CSASYTLLRYGYTF. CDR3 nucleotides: TGCAGTGCTAGCTACACTCTTTTGCGCTATGGCTACACCTTC.

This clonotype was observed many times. The CDR3 DNA is TGTGCCAGCAGTTACTCGGAGACCCAGTACTTC. Protein: CASSYSETQYF. J is TRBJ2-5 and V is TRBV6-2 or TRBV6-3; D gene ambiguous. The CDR3 has 11 amino acids. V shed 0 bases and J shed 5 bases, with 1 base lying between them. Germline V gene data show CDR1 as MNHEY and CDR2 as SVGEGT.

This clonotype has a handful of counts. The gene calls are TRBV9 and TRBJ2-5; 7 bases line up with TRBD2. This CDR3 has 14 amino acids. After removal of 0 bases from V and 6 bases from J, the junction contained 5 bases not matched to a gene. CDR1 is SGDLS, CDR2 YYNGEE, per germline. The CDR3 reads CASSVGEGKKTQYF. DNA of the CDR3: TGTGCCAGCAGCGTAGGGGAGGGCAAAAAGACCCAGTACTTC.